This T cell receptor (beta chain) comes out of a study of T-cell reconstitution after alpha-beta-depleted transplantation in children. General observations from the study: There were reportedly several hundred expanded graft clones from which alpha-beta T cells came about two months after transplant. Diversity and T-cell counts at one year after transplant derived mostly from new T cells. Surviving recipient cells, namely T cells and thymic progenitors, were the source of high day-60 TCRbeta diversity in some patients.

Construction of the TCRbeta library involved unique molecular identifiers. TCRdb re-called the PCR reads through MiXCR, storing one row per CDR3 protein. The table lists 350,000 to 500,000 distinct CDR3 sequences, roughly two fifths of them singletons. The trim removed 1 base at V and 3 bases at J, leaving 6 bases unmatched. The germline CDR1 and CDR2 sequences are SGHRS and YFSETQ. The CDR3 loop spans 16 amino acids. With regard to this clonotype: Its antigen is unidentified.

The source material was PBMCs, sampled before TCRalphabeta/CD19-depleted stem cell transplant. The TCR comes from a girl between 2 and 10 years old with aplastic anemia, due to receive a stem cell transplant. This chain connects TRBV5-1 to TRBJ2-3; 9 nucleotides match TRBD2. CDR3 residues: CASSLWRGGETDTQYF. CDR3 DNA: TGCGCCAGCAGCTTGTGGCGGGGGGGCGAAACAGATACGCAGTATTTT. Using reference TRBV5-1 and TRBJ2-3 for the parts outside the CDR3, the full variable domain is KAGVTQTPRYLIKTRGQQVTLSCSPISGHRSVSWYQQTPGQGLQFLFEYFSETQRNKGNFPGRFSGRQFSNSRSEMNVSTLELGDSALYLCASSLWRGGETDTQYFGPGTRLTVL.